The rows below give T cell receptor beta chains drawn from one sample of a study of radiation and T cells in renal cell carcinoma. Repertoires were generated with immunoSEQ multiplex PCR, while TCRdb's copy carries only in-frame clones and drops some. This sample has around 100,000 clones, with about 79% found just once. The sequencing used blood, collected from a patient whose treatment included radiotherapy and nephrectomy. These receptors all stem from a man in his sixties with renal cell carcinoma. The CDR3 runs from the conserved cysteine through the conserved F or W. Fields, in order: V gene, J gene, CDR3 protein.

TRBV5-1,TRBJ1-4,CASRPGTGDEKLFF
TRBV6-5,TRBJ1-1,CASSYSRAPMNTEAFF
TRBV7-7,TRBJ2-1,CASSLGRAPGNEQFF
TRBV5-6,TRBJ2-1,CASRPGLAGTYNEQFF
TRBV9,TRBJ2-7,CASSATAGQVYEQYF
TRBV18,TRBJ2-3,CASSPRSGTGADTQYF
TRBV5-1,TRBJ1-3,CASSLADSSGNTTYF
TRBV6-5,TRBJ2-7,CASSYNRAYEQYF
TRBV19,TRBJ2-7,CASSTSRRQPSYEQYF
TRBV5-1,TRBJ1-1,CASIKGTEAFF
TRBV19,TRBJ2-1,CASSSPRRLAGDNEQFF
TRBV13,TRBJ2-7,CASSLGRGYEQYF
TRBV7-2,TRBJ2-5,CASSLGLGFETQYF
TRBV7-2,TRBJ2-7,CASSLSGFSYEQYF
TRBV19,TRBJ2-1,CANTSGRALGEQFF
TRBV6-5,TRBJ2-1,CASKTGGSNEQFF
TRBV28,TRBJ1-1,CASSTKNTEAFF
TRBV15,TRBJ1-2,CATSRESVGGRGDGYTF
TRBV4-3,TRBJ1-1,CASSQVRVMNTEAFF
TRBV2,TRBJ2-3,CASTGSRVLTDTQYF
TRBV9,TRBJ2-5,CASSGGRELKQETQYF
TRBV5-5,TRBJ2-7,CASSLVGASEQYF
TRBV4-2,TRBJ1-1,CASSQIPPAEGAFF
TRBV30,TRBJ2-7,CAWTDRESDEQYF
TRBV7-8,TRBJ2-7,CASSVFPGISYEQYF
TRBV27,TRBJ1-1,CASSRSGHTEAFF
TRBV2,TRBJ1-4,CASSGTGSYRKLFF
TRBV5-6,TRBJ2-3,CASSGGRTGGTDTQYF
TRBV28,TRBJ1-2,CASEKGLTYGYTF
TRBV29-1,TRBJ2-7,CSVEEQLAGGQREYF
TRBV7-3,TRBJ2-1,CASSLRDYNEQFF
TRBV4-3,TRBJ1-2,CASSQAADYYGYTF
TRBV6-1,TRBJ2-5,CASSDGPGGETQYF
TRBV6-5,TRBJ2-3,CASSFGQAADTQYF
TRBV10-3,TRBJ1-2,CAVQGSYRGFVRYGYTF
TRBV27,TRBJ1-2,CASSRDRDYGYTF
TRBV9,TRBJ2-1,CASSPLKGGHYNEQFF
TRBV5-1,TRBJ2-7,CASSLGGGPINEQYF
TRBV5-6,TRBJ2-5,CASSRDRGQVTQYF
TRBV5-5,TRBJ2-7,CASSLRETRGTYEQYF
TRBV9,TRBJ2-2,CASSFRTTGELFF
TRBV5-6,TRBJ2-7,CASSLGAGREQYF
TRBV29-1,TRBJ2-7,CSVGAAGMTYEQYF
TRBV5-1,TRBJ2-7,CASSLRTVSYEQYF
TRBV11-2,TRBJ2-5,CASSAGLQETQYF
TRBV18,TRBJ2-1,CASSPVTRNNEQFF
TRBV21-1,TRBJ1-5,CASSKGGTGLNQPQHF
TRBV29-1,TRBJ2-1,CSVSTSSYNEQFF
TRBV2,TRBJ2-7,CASRDYVEGFHEQYF
TRBV19,TRBJ1-5,CASSRGHQPQHF
TRBV27,TRBJ2-2,CASSTTFLAENTGELFF
TRBV5-1,NA,CASSSQTTGSSYEQYF